This is a list of T cell receptor beta chains from one sample in a study of cytomegalovirus exposure and HLA in healthy donors. Using immunoSEQ multiplex PCR, the repertoire was profiled, and TCRdb retains in-frame clones only, with some absent. The top ten hold 10% of the sample, which has about 140,000 clones, around 68% seen once. The sequenced material came from PBMCs. Receptors were obtained from a man in his thirties or forties in good health and CMV-seropositive. CDR3s include the opening cysteine and the closing phenylalanine or tryptophan. D genes are given only for firm matches. Rows give clone size only sometimes, using once, few, many, or a class for an expanded clone.

TRBJ2-5 - TRBV30 - TGTGCCTGGAGTGCTGCTAGCGTCGAGACCCAGTACTTC CAWSAASVETQYF
TRBJ1-3 - TRBV2 few TGTGCCAGCAGTGAACCTTGGGGAGGGGAGGCTGGAAACACCATATATTTT CASSEPWGGEAGNTIYF
TRBJ2-5 TRBD2 TRBV2 - TGTGCCAGCAGTGAAGGAGCGGGAGGGGGGGAGCAGTACTTC CASSEGAGGGEQYF
TRBJ2-2 - TRBV27 - TGTGCCAGCAGTTCGTTGAACACCGGGGAGCTGTTTTTT CASSSLNTGELFF
TRBJ1-1 - TRBV19 - TGTGCCAGTACCGCTAGAGTGATGGGCACTGAAGCTTTCTTT CASTARVMGTEAFF
TRBJ1-5 - TRBV28 - TGTGCCAGCAGTGGGCTTTCCCAGCATTTT CASSGLSQHF
TRBJ2-2 TRBD2 TRBV27 few TGTGCCAGCAGTTTATTCATCGGCGGGAGTGGTGGCACCGGGGAGCTGTTTTTT CASSLFIGGSGGTGELFF
TRBJ2-3 - TRBV6-1 - TGTGCCAGCAGTGAACAGAGCGGCACAGATACGCAGTATTTT CASSEQSGTDTQYF
TRBJ1-2 TRBD1 TRBV30 - TGTGCCTGGAGTCCCGGACAGGGGAACTATGGCTACACCTTC CAWSPGQGNYGYTF
TRBJ2-3 - TRBV5-1 - TGCGCCAGCAGCTCGCGCCTCGGGGGAGATACGCAGTATTTT CASSSRLGGDTQYF
TRBJ2-3 - TRBV11-3 - TGTGCCAGCAGCCGGGGATCCACAGATACGCAGTATTTT CASSRGSTDTQYF
TRBJ1-3 - TRBV21-1 - TGTGCCAGCAGCAAAGCTAGAGGAGGAAACACCATATATTTT CASSKARGGNTIYF
TRBJ2-2 - TRBV10-2 - TGCGCCAGCAGTGAACCCGGGAGCCCAACGTTTTACACCGGGGAGCTGTTTTTT CASSEPGSPTFYTGELFF
TRBJ2-7 TRBD2 TRBV11-2 - TGTGCCAGCAGCCCCCCACCCGCGGGGAGGGCCGACGAGCAGTACTTC CASSPPPAGRADEQYF
TRBJ2-1 TRBD2 TRBV6-4 - TGTGCCAGCAGTGACCTGACTAGCGGGAGGGATGAGCAGTTCTTC CASSDLTSGRDEQFF
TRBJ2-1 - TRBV4-1 few TGCGCCAGCTTGCCAGCGGTCACCTCCTACAATGAGCAGTTCTTC CASLPAVTSYNEQFF
TRBJ2-1 - TRBV7-9 - TGTGCCAGCAGCTTAGCCCGGAGCTCCTACAATGAGCAGTTCTTC CASSLARSSYNEQFF
TRBJ2-1 - TRBV5-1 few TGCGCCAGCAGCCCCGCGTTTCCTACGGTGAATGAGCAGTTCTTC CASSPAFPTVNEQFF
TRBJ1-1 - TRBV28 - TGTGCCAGCAGTTTAGCGGCATTACATACTGAAGCTTTCTTT CASSLAALHTEAFF
TRBJ1-5 - TRBV28 - TGTGCCAGCAGTTTCTACAGGGCCTTTCCCGATCAGCCCCAGCATTTT CASSFYRAFPDQPQHF
TRBJ2-1 TRBD2 TRBV4-1 few TGCGCCAGCAGCCACCCTAGCGGGAGGGGGACGAGTAATGAGCAGTTCTTC CASSHPSGRGTSNEQFF
TRBJ2-7 TRBD1 TRBV7-9 - TGTGCCAGCAGCGAAACGACCGAACAGGGGGACGAGCAGTACTTC CASSETTEQGDEQYF
TRBJ1-2 - TRBV2 - TGTGCCAGCAGTGGGGGGCTTGGCTACACCTTC CASSGGLGYTF
TRBJ2-2 TRBD1 TRBV6-4 - TGTGCCAGCAGTGATACAGGACAGGGGAACACCGGGGAGCTGTTTTTT CASSDTGQGNTGELFF
TRBJ2-7 TRBD2 TRBV19 - TGTGCCAGTAGGCCAACGACTAGCAGTCGGTACGAGCAGTACTTC CASRPTTSSRYEQYF
TRBJ2-1 TRBD2 TRBV2 - TGTGCCAGCAGTGAACAAGCGGGATCCTACAATGAGCAGTTCTTC CASSEQAGSYNEQFF
TRBJ2-2 - TRBV28 - TGTGCCAGCAGTTTCCCTTACGGGGGTCCCGGGGAGCTGTTTTTT CASSFPYGGPGELFF
TRBJ2-1 TRBD2 TRBV6-5 - TGTGCCAGCAGTTTCCCACTAGCGGGAGGCCCCCATGAGCAGTTCTTC CASSFPLAGGPHEQFF
TRBJ2-5 - TRBV19 - TGTGCCAGTAGTATTGAGGAGACCCAGTACTTC CASSIEETQYF
TRBJ1-1 TRBD1 TRBV6-1 - TGTGCCAGCAGTGCTGGGACAGACAACACTGAAGCTTTCTTT CASSAGTDNTEAFF
TRBJ1-2 - TRBV14 - TGTGCCAGCAGCCAAGTTTTAGGCGGTGGCTACACCTTC CASSQVLGGGYTF
TRBJ1-1 TRBD1 TRBV6-6 - TGTGCCAGCAGTTACTCGTACAGGGGTGGGACTGAAGCTTTCTTT CASSYSYRGGTEAFF
TRBJ2-1 - TRBV5-4 once TGTACCAGCACTTGGGGCCCGGGCGAAAACAATGAGCAGTTCTTC CTSTWGPGENNEQFF
TRBJ1-2 TRBD1 TRBV6-5 - TGTGCCAGCAGCGACCGGGACAGGGGTGTCTATGGCTACACCTTC CASSDRDRGVYGYTF
TRBJ2-1 - TRBV5-1 - TGCGCCAGCAGCGACTCCGGGTCTGGGTACAATGAGCAGTTCTTC CASSDSGSGYNEQFF
TRBJ2-3 TRBD1 TRBV19 - TGTGCCAGCAACGGACAGGGGACTAAATTCTCAGATACGCAGTATTTT CASNGQGTKFSDTQYF